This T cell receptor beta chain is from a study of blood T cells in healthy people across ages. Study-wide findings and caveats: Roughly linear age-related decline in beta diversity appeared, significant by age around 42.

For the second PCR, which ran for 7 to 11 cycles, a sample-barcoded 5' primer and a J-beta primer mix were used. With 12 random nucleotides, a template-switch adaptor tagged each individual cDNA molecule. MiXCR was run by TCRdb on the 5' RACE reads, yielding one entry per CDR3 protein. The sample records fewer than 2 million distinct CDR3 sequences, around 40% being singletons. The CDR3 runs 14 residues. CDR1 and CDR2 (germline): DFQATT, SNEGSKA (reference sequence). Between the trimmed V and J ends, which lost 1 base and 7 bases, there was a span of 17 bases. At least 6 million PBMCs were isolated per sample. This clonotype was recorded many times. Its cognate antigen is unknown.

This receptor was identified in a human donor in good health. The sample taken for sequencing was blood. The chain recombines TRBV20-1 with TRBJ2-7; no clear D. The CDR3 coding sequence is TGCAGTGCTAGAGCGGAGTCCGCCTACGAGGAGCAGTACTTC. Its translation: CSARAESAYEEQYF.